The 20 T cell receptor beta chains below were found in one sample sequenced in a study of a mutant IDH1 vaccine in newly diagnosed glioma. Profiled with immunoSEQ multiplex PCR; TCRdb holds only in-frame clones, not every one. The sample has tens of thousands of clones; 70% to 85% are singletons. The time point was: week 47, end of study. The vaccine gave 300 ug of a 20-mer mutant IDH1 peptide subcutaneously per dose. No antigen has been assigned to these receptors. The starting material was PBMCs, obtained from a glioma patient whose treatment included an IDH1 peptide vaccine. All receptors come from a man aged 18-30 years with glioma. Some clones in this sample may be carry-over from other donors' samples.

The chain couples TRBV4-1 to TRBJ2-3, with D perhaps matching TRBD2 (6 bases). Germline lookup yields CDR1 MGHRA and CDR2 YSYEKL. This CDR3 is 17 amino acids long. Trimming cost V 0 bases and J 4 bases, with 17 bases left between them. CDR3 protein: CASSQDQWRGRADTQYF. The CDR3 DNA is TGCGCCAGCAGCCAAGATCAATGGCGGGGCAGAGCAGATACGCAGTATTTT.

CDR3 nucleotide sequence: TGTGCCAGCAGGGACAATTACTACGAGCAGTACTTC. Its translation: CASRDNYYEQYF. J is TRBJ2-7 and V is TRBV2; D is perhaps TRBD1 (5 bases). The CDR3 has 12 amino acids. Trimming took 6 bases from V and 3 from J, leaving 9 bases between them. In germline, CDR1 is SNHLY, CDR2 FYNNEI.

The chain carries TRBV19 and TRBJ1-1, with D perhaps matching TRBD1 (5 bases). CDR3 length: 13 amino acids. Germline V gene lookup returns CDR1 LNHDA and CDR2 SQIVND (reference sequence). V was shortened by 6 bases and J by 4 bases, with 12 bases between the two germline ends. DNA for the CDR3: TGTGCCAGTAGGTGGGGGGGACCCACTGAAGCTTTCTTT. As protein: CASRWGGPTEAFF.

This clone turned up a few times. The chain combines TRBV7-2 with TRBJ1-1; D is unclear. V shed 2 bases and J shed 7 bases, with 11 bases lying between them. This CDR3 contains 13 residues. Looked up from germline, CDR1 is SGHTA and CDR2 is FQGNSA. Here the CDR3 DNA reads TGTGCCAGCAGCTTAAAGGGTGGAGGTGAAGCTTTCTTT. It yields the protein CASSLKGGGEAFF.

V usage is TRBV7-2 and J usage is TRBJ2-7; the D gene could be TRBD1 or TRBD2 (8 bases each). V gave up 3 bases and J gave up 2 bases, with 17 bases separating them. The germline V gene encodes CDR1 SGHTA and CDR2 FQGNSA. The CDR3 is made up of 16 amino acids. The CDR3 loop is CASSFAGGQGAYEQYF. DNA of the CDR3: TGTGCCAGCAGCTTCGCGGGAGGACAGGGAGCCTACGAGCAGTACTTC.

The count of this clone is one. The chain is built from TRBV5-1 and TRBJ1-1; D is perhaps TRBD1 (5 bases). Germline CDR1 SGHRS, CDR2 YFSETQ. V was cut by 1 base and J by 1 base, with 20 bases left in between. This CDR3 has 18 amino acids. For the CDR3, the DNA is TGCGCCAGCAGCTTGTTCGCTGACTCACAGGTGGGGAACACTGAAGCTTTCTTT. Residues: CASSLFADSQVGNTEAFF.

A few counts support this clone. The chain combines TRBV28 with TRBJ1-2; TRBD1 matches 7 bases. Germline trimming cut 8 bases from V and 4 bases from J; bases unmatched to any gene: 10. Germline-derived CDR1 and CDR2 are MDHEN and SYDVKM. This CDR3 is 14 amino acids long. This CDR3 reads CASGDRAISYGYTF. The CDR3 nucleotides read TGTGCCAGCGGCGACAGGGCGATATCCTATGGCTACACCTTC.

This clone was seen a single time. The chain combines TRBV30 with TRBJ2-1; possibly TRBD2 for D (5 bases). This CDR3 contains 15 residues. From germline, CDR1 is GTSNPN and CDR2 SVGIG (reference sequence). Trimming cost V 4 bases and J 4 bases, with 17 bases left between them. The CDR3 bases are TGTGCCTGGAACGTCAAGCGGATAATTTACAATGAGCAGTTCTTC. Translation: CAWNVKRIIYNEQFF.

The chain has TRBV5-8 and TRBJ1-5; D gene unclear. V lost 2 bases to trimming and J lost 4 bases, with 1 base between them. Germline V gene sequence: CDR1 SGHTS, CDR2 YDEGEE. The CDR3 length is 11 residues. The CDR3: CASSFNQPQHF. CDR3 coding DNA: TGTGCCAGCAGCTTTAATCAGCCCCAGCATTTT.

This chain's CDR3 is CATSRDRGGPGMQYF. The DNA of the CDR3 is TGTGCCACCAGCAGAGATCGTGGGGGGCCAGGGATGCAGTACTTC. The V gene is TRBV15, the J gene TRBJ2-7; D possibly matches TRBD1 or TRBD2 (6 bases each). Trimming took off 0 bases at V and 9 bases at J, with 18 bases between the two ends. CDR1 and CDR2 from the germline V gene are LNHNV and YYDKDF (reference sequence). This CDR3 is 15 amino acids long.

This CDR3 is CASSFSGGSGFSTEAFF. CDR3 nucleotide sequence: TGTGCCAGCAGTTTCAGTGGCGGCAGTGGGTTTAGCACTGAAGCTTTCTTT. This sequence joins TRBV27 and TRBJ1-1; no definite D call. The CDR3 has 17 amino acids. Trimming took off 3 bases at V and 4 bases at J, with 21 bases between the two ends. Germline CDR1 is MNHEY and CDR2 is SMNVEV (reference sequence).

The V gene is TRBV6-1, the J gene TRBJ1-4; TRBD1 matches at 7 bases. The CDR3 length is 14 residues. The V and J ends lost 2 bases and 10 bases, in that order; junction bases with no gene match: 7. Germline values: CDR1 MNHNS, CDR2 SASEGT. CDR3 residues: CASSEPGGVGKLFF. CDR3 DNA: TGTGCCAGCAGTGAACCAGGGGGGGTAGGAAAACTGTTTTTT.

This clone showed up just once. V is TRBV18 and J is TRBJ2-4; D may be TRBD2 (6 bases). Germline-derived CDR1 and CDR2 are KGHSH and LQKENI. The CDR3 totals 13 residues. V was pared by 4 bases and J by 8 bases, with 12 bases between. The CDR3 here is CASSLAEKDIQYF. CDR3 nucleotide sequence: TGTGCCAGCTCACTAGCGGAAAAGGACATTCAGTACTTC.

Here the CDR3 reads CASSSTLMGEFATQYF. CDR3 in DNA: TGTGCCAGCAGCTCCACCTTGATGGGAGAATTTGCTACGCAGTATTTT. The chain uses TRBV7-2 and TRBJ2-3, with D perhaps TRBD2 (5 bases). The CDR3 contains 16 residues. Germline V lookup: CDR1 SGHTA, CDR2 FQGNSA. V was clipped by 4 bases and J by 8 bases, with 22 bases between them.

The rearrangement uses TRBV4-3 and TRBJ1-2; the match to TRBD1 covers 8 bases. The germline gives CDR1 LGHNA, CDR2 YSLEER. V lost 0 bases to trimming and J lost 1 base; unmatched junction nucleotides: 1. The CDR3 is 15 residues long. In DNA, the CDR3 is TGCGCCAGCAGCCAAGACAGGGGGCTTAACTATGGCTACACCTTC. Its protein product is CASSQDRGLNYGYTF.

This clone was found a few times. V is TRBV6-5 and J is TRBJ1-4; D is undetermined. The V gene lost 4 bases and the J gene lost 0 bases, with 12 bases spanning the gap. This CDR3 is 16 amino acids long. Germline CDR1 is MNHEY and CDR2 is SVGAGI. CDR3: CASSSGRFATNEKLFF. The CDR3 DNA reads as TGTGCCAGCAGTTCTGGACGGTTTGCAACTAATGAAAAACTGTTTTTT.

The chain couples TRBV5-1 to TRBJ1-2; possibly TRBD1 for D (5 bases). Germline V gene sequence: CDR1 SGHRS, CDR2 YFSETQ. The V end lost 3 bases, the J end lost 4 bases, and 10 bases lay between the germline ends. CDR3 length: 13 residues. CDR3 sequence: CASSSDGTYGYTF. The CDR3 nucleotides read TGCGCCAGCAGCTCTGACGGGACCTATGGCTACACCTTC.

V gene TRBV5-1 combines with J gene TRBJ2-7, with TRBD2 matching 13 bases. The CDR3 loop spans 14 amino acids. CDR1 is SGHRS and CDR2 is YFSETQ in the germline V gene. V lost 4 bases, J lost 9 bases, and 7 bases stayed unmatched. CDR3 sequence reads: CASSLTSGRAGQYF. The CDR3 DNA reads as TGCGCCAGCAGCCTTACTAGCGGGAGGGCTGGGCAGTACTTC.

This clone has just one count. This sequence joins TRBV7-3 and TRBJ2-3; TRBD2 is a possible D gene (6 bases). Trimming removed 2 bases at V and 2 bases at J, with 11 bases between. The CDR3 extends over 15 amino acids. The germline V gene has CDR1 SGHTA and CDR2 FQGTGA. CDR3 sequence: CASSLLGRPTDTQYF. In DNA form, the CDR3 reads TGTGCCAGCAGCTTACTAGGGAGGCCCACAGATACGCAGTATTTT.

The chain links TRBV29-1 to TRBJ1-2, with D possibly matching TRBD1 (6 bases). The CDR3 runs to 15 residues. Deletions cut 4 bases from V and 5 bases from J, with 20 bases between. Per the germline V gene, CDR1 is SQVTM and CDR2 is ANQGSEA. CDR3 protein: CSVAGAGREGYGYTF. The DNA for the CDR3 is TGCAGCGTTGCGGGGGCGGGGAGGGAAGGTTATGGCTACACCTTC.